These 21 T cell receptor beta chains share one sample of origin, sequenced in a study of long-term antiretroviral therapy in people with HIV. The libraries were made with immunoSEQ v3.0 at survey level. Assay: immunoSEQ multiplex PCR; the TCRdb copy retains only in-frame clones and omits some. The repertoire holds about 27,000 clones, with more than 75% as singletons. The sample was unsorted PBMCs, taken 0.5 years after starting antiretroviral therapy. All receptors derive from a woman in her forties with HIV.

This chain joins TRBV4-3 and TRBJ2-7, with TRBD1 as a possible D gene (7 bases). The germline V gene encodes CDR1 LGHNA and CDR2 YSLEER. There are 14 residues in the CDR3. Trimming took off 6 bases at V and 1 base at J, with 13 bases between the two ends. CDR3 bases: TGCGCCAGCAGTCGACAGGGAGGATCCTACGAGCAGTACTTC. Encoded protein: CASSRQGGSYEQYF.

The chain links TRBV27 to TRBJ1-5; tentative D call: TRBD1 (5 bases). Germline lookup yields CDR1 MNHEY and CDR2 SMNVEV (reference sequence). The CDR3 sequence is 18 residues long. V was pared by 1 base and J by 0 bases, with 16 bases between. CDR3 sequence (DNA): TGTGCCAGCAGTTTATGGGGCGGGTCCTCTTATAGCAATCAGCCCCAGCATTTT. As protein: CASSLWGGSSYSNQPQHF.

The chain combines TRBV28 with TRBJ1-5, with a tentative D call TRBD1 (5 bases). V lost 3 bases, J lost 5 bases, and 8 bases lay in between. CDR1 is MDHEN and CDR2 is SYDVKM in the germline V gene. This CDR3 is built from 13 residues. CDR3 in DNA: TGTGCCAGCAGTTTCAGGGTTCATCAGCCCCAGCATTTT. Translation gives CASSFRVHQPQHF.

This rearrangement joins TRBV19 to TRBJ1-1; TRBD1 is a possible D gene (6 bases). With 5 bases removed from V and 1 base from J, the gap between germline ends came to 35 bases. The CDR3 sequence is 22 residues long. Per germline, CDR1 LNHDA and CDR2 SQIVND (reference sequence). The chain's CDR3 is CASSLNPTQPGQPGGRNTEAFF. The DNA of the CDR3 is TGTGCCAGTAGTCTAAACCCCACCCAACCGGGACAACCGGGCGGTAGGAACACTGAAGCTTTCTTT.

The chain uses TRBV28 and TRBJ1-1; 8 bases align to TRBD1. There are 15 residues in the CDR3. The V and J ends lost 5 bases and 4 bases, in that order; junction bases with no gene match: 9. Per the germline V gene, CDR1 is MDHEN and CDR2 is SYDVKM. CDR3: CASSVTDREGTEAFF. Here the CDR3 DNA reads TGTGCCAGCAGTGTTACGGACAGGGAGGGCACTGAAGCTTTCTTT.

This chain connects TRBV30 to TRBJ2-7, with TRBD2 identical over 13 bases. Germline CDR1 reads GTSNPN; CDR2 reads SVGIG (reference sequence). V was pared by 2 bases and J by 3 bases, with 1 base of the junction left unmatched. The CDR3 has 14 amino acids. The CDR3, as DNA: TGTGCCTGGAGTCGGACTAGCGGGGGCTACGAGCAGTACTTC. Its translation is CAWSRTSGGYEQYF.

The chain links TRBV7-2 to TRBJ1-4; TRBD1 matches at 8 bases. Germline CDR1 reads SGHTA; CDR2 reads FQGNSA. Trimming removed 5 bases from V and 8 bases from J; junction bases left unmatched: 10. This CDR3 has 15 amino acids. The CDR3 is CASSVLTGGSEKLFF. CDR3 nucleotides: TGTGCCAGCAGCGTACTCACAGGGGGAAGCGAAAAACTGTTTTTT.

This clone was recorded a few times. This chain links TRBV7-9 with TRBJ2-2; D tentatively fits TRBD1 or TRBD2 (5 bases each). V lost 5 bases and J 5 bases, leaving 21 bases between the germline ends. The V gene's germline CDR1 is SEHNR and CDR2 FQNEAQ (reference sequence). The CDR3 has 17 amino acids. The CDR3 region is CASSQGVRTSITGELFF. The CDR3, as DNA: TGTGCCAGCAGCCAGGGAGTCCGGACGTCGATAACCGGGGAGCTGTTTTTT.

The chain is built from TRBV4-1 and TRBJ2-1; 8 bases agree with TRBD2. Germline V gives CDR1 MGHRA, CDR2 YSYEKL. The CDR3 runs to 14 residues. The V segment lost 4 bases and the J segment 8 bases; nucleotides outside the gene matches: 7. CDR3 loop: CASSRSGGHDEQFF. CDR3 nucleotide sequence: TGCGCCAGCAGCCGTTCGGGGGGGCATGATGAGCAGTTCTTC.

The chain is built from TRBV6-6 and TRBJ1-4; D gene ambiguous. The CDR3 is 16 amino acids. Germline-derived CDR1 and CDR2 are MNHNY and SVGAGI (reference sequence). The ends were cut back, 2 bases at V and 0 bases at J, with 10 bases in the middle. CDR3 coding DNA: TGTGCCAGCAGTTACGGGTCGGAAACAACTAATGAAAAACTGTTTTTT. Amino acid sequence: CASSYGSETTNEKLFF.

This clone appeared once. The chain couples TRBV5-4 to TRBJ1-1, with TRBD1 as a possible D gene (6 bases). Germline assignment: CDR1 SGHNT and CDR2 YYREEE (reference sequence). This CDR3 is 16 amino acids long. The V end lost 0 bases, the J end lost 1 base, and 13 bases lay between the germline ends. This chain's CDR3 is CASSLGVRGQNTEAFF. The CDR3 nucleotides are TGTGCCAGCAGCTTGGGGGTCCGGGGACAGAACACTGAAGCTTTCTTT. The variable domain in full, completed from reference TRBV5-4 and TRBJ1-1, reads ETGVTQSPTHLIKTRGQQVTLRCSSQSGHNTVSWYQQALGQGPQFIFQYYREEENGRGNFPPRFSGLQFPNYSSELNVNALELDDSALYLCASSLGVRGQNTEAFFGQGTRLTVV.

V and J are TRBV11-2 and TRBJ1-1; D gene unclear. The CDR3 consists of 17 residues. CDR1 is SGHAT, CDR2 FQNNGV, per germline. V was clipped by 0 bases and J by 0 bases, with 14 bases between them. The CDR3 sequence is CASSLEAGWGVNTEAFF. In nucleotides, the CDR3 is TGTGCCAGCAGCTTAGAGGCCGGGTGGGGTGTGAACACTGAAGCTTTCTTT. Variable domain in full (rest from reference TRBV11-2 and TRBJ1-1): EAGVAQSPRYKIIEKRQSVAFWCNPISGHATLYWYQQILGQGPKLLIQFQNNGVVDDSQLPKDRFSAERLKGVDSTLKIQPAKLEDSAVYLCASSLEAGWGVNTEAFFGQGTRLTVV.

The chain links TRBV4-2 to TRBJ1-2; D unresolved. Germline CDR1 is LGHNA and CDR2 is YNFKEQ. CDR3 size: 14 residues. Trimming took 0 bases from V and 8 from J, leaving 13 bases between them. The CDR3 protein is CASSQEMGMGGYTF. In DNA form, the CDR3 reads TGTGCCAGCAGCCAAGAGATGGGAATGGGCGGCTACACCTTC.

On this clone: The same CDR3 can be traced to other DNA sequences in this sample. This chain joins TRBV5-1 and TRBJ2-4; 8 nucleotides align to TRBD1. Germline V CDR1 and CDR2: SGHRS, YFSETQ. The trim removed 5 bases at V and 8 bases at J, leaving 12 bases unmatched. The CDR3 runs to 15 residues. CDR3 protein: CASSLQGAVEDIQYF. CDR3 nucleotides: TGCGCCAGCAGTTTGCAGGGGGCCGTGGAAGACATTCAGTACTTC.

The chain combines TRBV7-6 with TRBJ2-7; D is unresolved. The CDR3 is 11 residues long. Germline-derived CDR1 and CDR2 are SGHVS and FNYEAQ. Trimming removed 0 bases at V and 5 bases at J, with 2 bases between. This CDR3 reads CASSLADEQYF. The CDR3 DNA follows: TGTGCCAGCAGCTTAGCCGACGAGCAGTACTTC.

The chain carries TRBV19 and TRBJ2-2; possibly TRBD1 for D (6 bases). The CDR3 covers 14 residues. Trimming removed 7 bases from V and 3 bases from J, with 12 bases in between. In germline, CDR1 is LNHDA, CDR2 SQIVND (reference sequence). This chain's CDR3 is CASNLGQHTGELFF. Written as DNA, the CDR3 is TGTGCCAGTAACCTCGGACAGCACACCGGGGAGCTGTTTTTT.

The chain employs TRBV20-1 and TRBJ1-2; maybe TRBD1 (5 bases). V was trimmed by 5 bases and J by 12 bases, leaving 13 bases between them. CDR1 and CDR2 from the germline V gene are DFQATT and SNEGSKA (reference sequence). CDR3 size: 10 residues. In DNA form, the CDR3 reads TGCAGTGCTCTTCAGACAGTCAACACCTTC. It yields the protein CSALQTVNTF.

The J gene is TRBJ2-1, the V gene TRBV5-1, with D maybe TRBD2 (6 bases). Germline lookup yields CDR1 SGHRS and CDR2 YFSETQ. CDR3 size: 15 residues. V was trimmed by 2 bases and J by 10 bases, leaving 19 bases between them. The DNA for the CDR3 is TGCGCCAGCAGCTTAGCCCTAGCGCTGGGAGAGGAGCAGTTCTTC. It specifies CASSLALALGEEQFF.

This clone was observed a few times. The CDR3 loop reads CASRTGQASGTIYF. The CDR3 nucleotides read TGTGCCAGTAGGACCGGACAGGCCTCGGGCACCATATATTTT. The chain couples TRBV19 to TRBJ1-3, with TRBD1 matching 7 bases. The germline gives CDR1 LNHDA, CDR2 SQIVND (reference sequence). The J segment lost 9 bases and the V segment lost 6 bases, leaving 11 bases of the junction unmatched. The CDR3 runs to 14 residues.

The chain's CDR3 is CASSVGTGNTIYF. As DNA, the CDR3 is TGTGCCAGCAGCGTAGGGACTGGAAACACCATATATTTT. The chain links TRBV9 to TRBJ1-3, with D unclear. The germline V and J ends were trimmed by 0 bases and 2 bases, with 3 bases remaining between them. The CDR3 consists of 13 residues. Germline CDR1 is SGDLS and CDR2 is YYNGEE.

The rearrangement joins TRBV29-1 to TRBJ2-7; 7 bases line up with TRBD1. The length of the CDR3 is 13 residues. The V segment lost 8 bases and the J segment 0 bases; nucleotides outside the gene matches: 7. CDR1 is SQVTM and CDR2 is ANQGSEA in the germline V gene. CDR3 in amino acids: CSTGTANSYEQYF. The CDR3 DNA sequence: TGCAGCACGGGGACAGCCAACTCCTACGAGCAGTACTTC.